Listed below are T cell receptor beta chains from one sample, sequenced in a study of blood T cell repertoires in COVID-19. Method: immunoSEQ multiplex PCR; TCRdb's copy keeps in-frame clones and lacks some. The sample shows hundreds of thousands of clones, 65% to 85% of them seen only once. Input material: peripheral blood. These receptors all come from a woman aged 80 or over with acute or convalescent COVID-19. The CDR3 runs from the conserved cysteine through the conserved F or W. Fields, in order: clone size, J gene, D gene, V gene, CDR3 protein, CDR3 DNA. A D gene is named only where the DNA matches it firmly. Clone size is not always given. Where it is, it says once, few, many or a class for expanded clones.

clone_size: .
j_call: TRBJ2-7
d_call: TRBD2
v_call: TRBV7-2
cdr3_aa: CASSPGTSGAISYEQYF
cdr3_nt: TGTGCCAGCAGCCCTGGGACTAGCGGGGCGATCTCCTACGAGCAGTACTTC

clone_size: many
j_call: TRBJ2-2
d_call: .
v_call: TRBV27
cdr3_aa: CASRQTSYTGELFF
cdr3_nt: TGTGCCAGCAGGCAGACTAGTTACACCGGGGAGCTGTTTTTT

clone_size: .
j_call: TRBJ1-1
d_call: .
v_call: TRBV21-1
cdr3_aa: CASSQGMTEAFF
cdr3_nt: TGTGCCAGCTCACAGGGTATGACTGAAGCTTTCTTT

clone_size: .
j_call: TRBJ2-1
d_call: .
v_call: TRBV27
cdr3_aa: CASSLRRSPFDNEQFF
cdr3_nt: TGTGCCAGCAGTTTACGCAGGTCCCCCTTTGACAATGAGCAGTTCTTC

clone_size: .
j_call: TRBJ2-3
d_call: .
v_call: TRBV9
cdr3_aa: CASSSSTPSTDTQYF
cdr3_nt: TGTGCCAGCAGCTCGTCGACTCCCAGCACAGATACGCAGTATTTT

clone_size: .
j_call: TRBJ2-1
d_call: .
v_call: TRBV11-3
cdr3_aa: CASSWSQGSEQFF
cdr3_nt: TGTGCCAGCAGCTGGAGTCAGGGAAGTGAGCAGTTCTTC

clone_size: .
j_call: TRBJ2-7
d_call: .
v_call: TRBV25-1
cdr3_aa: CASSGAGLYEQYF
cdr3_nt: TGTGCCAGCAGTGGGGCCGGTCTCTACGAGCAGTACTTC

clone_size: .
j_call: TRBJ2-3
d_call: .
v_call: TRBV5-1
cdr3_aa: CASSLAQASLGTDTQYF
cdr3_nt: TGCGCCAGCAGCTTGGCCCAGGCTAGCTTGGGAACAGATACGCAGTATTTT

clone_size: .
j_call: TRBJ2-5
d_call: TRBD2
v_call: TRBV7-8
cdr3_aa: CASSKPRSGYQETQYF
cdr3_nt: TGTGCCAGCAGCAAACCCCGTAGCGGGTACCAAGAGACCCAGTACTTC

clone_size: .
j_call: TRBJ2-3
d_call: TRBD2
v_call: TRBV18
cdr3_aa: CASSPGTSGSTDTQYF
cdr3_nt: TGTGCCAGCTCACCAGGGACTAGCGGGAGCACAGATACGCAGTATTTT